The 23 T cell receptor beta chains in this list originate from one sample, sequenced in a study of T cells in Graves' hyperthyroidism and ophthalmopathy. Regions amplified from RNA transcripts were the TCR beta CDR3 regions. TCR CDR3 regions were first amplified by RT-PCR with HTBI primers. MiXCR, run by TCRdb on the multiplex PCR reads, gives a single entry per CDR3 protein. There are over 550,000 distinct CDR3 sequences in the sample; about a sixth occur only once, and 18% lies in the top ten. Sequencing used blood. The receptors come from a woman younger than 30 with Graves' hyperthyroidism.

This clonotype was detected ten times or more. This rearrangement joins TRBV11-3 to TRBJ2-1; 10 bases agree with TRBD2. Germline-derived CDR1 and CDR2 are SGHNT and YENEEA. This CDR3 contains 18 residues. Germline trimming cut 5 bases from V and 9 bases from J; bases unmatched to any gene: 19. Here the CDR3 reads CASSRAGGAGGTVGEQFF. Here the CDR3 DNA reads TGTGCCAGCAGCCGAGCAGGTGGAGCGGGGGGGACTGTTGGTGAGCAGTTCTTC.

V is TRBV4-1 and J is TRBJ2-7; 7 nucleotides line up with TRBD2. Germline lookup yields CDR1 MGHRA and CDR2 YSYEKL. The junction had 14 bases not matched to a gene; V was cut back by 0 bases and J by 3 bases. There are 18 residues in the CDR3. DNA of the CDR3: TGCGCCAGCAGCCAAGAGGAAGGTGGGAGACTAGCCCACTACGAGCAGTACTTC. Protein: CASSQEEGGRLAHYEQYF.

The V and J genes are TRBV30 and TRBJ1-2; no reliable D call. The CDR3 totals 11 residues. Germline lookup yields CDR1 GTSNPN and CDR2 SVGIG (reference sequence). V lost 5 bases, J lost 8 bases, and 12 bases lay in between. This CDR3 reads CAWGPDGGYTF. Here the CDR3 DNA reads TGTGCCTGGGGACCGGACGGAGGCTACACCTTC.

The CDR3 here is CASSPRSSEQFF. DNA for the CDR3: TGTGCCAGCTCACCACGAAGTTCGGAGCAGTTCTTC. This chain links TRBV18 with TRBJ2-1; no clear D gene. Germline V gives CDR1 KGHSH, CDR2 LQKENI. V was clipped by 1 base and J by 10 bases, with 8 bases between them. This CDR3 is 12 amino acids long.

V gene TRBV14 combines with J gene TRBJ1-2; no firm D call. This CDR3 has 16 amino acids. Trimming cost V 1 base and J 1 base, with 13 bases left between them. The germline V gene encodes CDR1 SGHDN and CDR2 FVKESK. The CDR3 sequence: CASSQGAEIVNYGYTF. The CDR3 bases are TGTGCCAGCAGCCAAGGAGCCGAGATCGTTAACTATGGCTACACCTTC.

The V gene is TRBV5-1, the J gene TRBJ2-7; D remains ambiguous. Germline V lookup: CDR1 SGHRS, CDR2 YFSETQ. The CDR3 is made up of 13 amino acids. V lost 2 bases, J lost 3 bases, and 9 bases lay in between. The DNA of the CDR3 is TGCGCCAGCAGCTTCAACCTCAACTACGAGCAGTACTTC. Residues: CASSFNLNYEQYF.

This clonotype was detected only a few times. An end of the junction does not agree with germline; a read error may underlie this. The chain links TRBV5-1 to TRBJ2-3; D ambiguous. This CDR3 has 14 amino acids. In germline, CDR1 is SGHRS, CDR2 YFSETQ. As DNA, the CDR3 is TGCGCCAGCAGCTTGGACTTGAGCACAGATACGCAGTATTTC. It yields the protein CASSLDLSTDTQYF.

This clonotype was detected ten times or more. Here the CDR3 reads CASSFLSGNYNEQFF. The DNA of the CDR3 is TGTGCCAGCAGTTTTCTTAGCGGAAACTACAATGAGCAGTTCTTC. The rearrangement joins TRBV28 to TRBJ2-1; D may be TRBD2 (6 bases). CDR3 length: 15 amino acids. Trimming stripped 3 bases from V and 3 bases from J, with 12 bases between. CDR1 MDHEN and CDR2 SYDVKM come from the germline V gene.

This clonotype appeared a single time. A much larger clone differs by one base, so this may be a read error. The gene calls are TRBV12-3 or TRBV12-4 and TRBJ1-1; D ambiguous. This CDR3 is 13 amino acids long. CDR3 nucleotides: TGTGCCAGCAGTAATAAAAGGAACACTGAAGCTTCCTTT. Protein sequence: CASSNKRNTEASF.

This clonotype occurred a few times. The chain couples TRBV7-8 to TRBJ1-4, with TRBD1 as a possible D gene (6 bases). Per the germline V gene, CDR1 is SGHVS and CDR2 is FQNEAQ. Trimming pared 4 bases from V and 3 bases from J, leaving 15 bases between. The length of the CDR3 is 16 residues. CDR3 sequence: CASSYKKDRSNEKLFF. The CDR3 nucleotides read TGTGCCAGCAGCTACAAGAAGGACAGATCTAATGAAAAACTGTTTTTT.

There are many counts of this clonotype. The rearrangement links TRBV7-2 to TRBJ2-1, with 7 bases matching TRBD2. Per germline, CDR1 SGHTA and CDR2 FQGNSA. The V and J ends lost 6 bases and 6 bases, in that order; junction bases with no gene match: 14. CDR3 length equals 16 residues. CDR3 nucleotides: TGTGCCAGCAGAATAAGAGCCAGCGGGACCCCCAATGAGCAGTTCTTC. Protein product: CASRIRASGTPNEQFF.

This clonotype is a singleton in its sample. This chain joins TRBV7-8 and TRBJ2-7; 8 bases are shared with TRBD1. The V gene's germline CDR1 is SGHVS and CDR2 FQNEAQ. The CDR3 runs to 17 residues. V lost 2 bases, J lost 4 bases, and 13 bases stayed unmatched. The CDR3 is CASSLQGARVSWYEQYF. As DNA, the CDR3 is TGTGCCAGCAGCTTACAGGGGGCGAGGGTGTCTTGGTACGAGCAGTACTTC.

As concerns this clonotype: A clone one base away is much larger, so this may be a read error. This rearrangement joins TRBV11-2 to TRBJ2-3, with TRBD2 matching 8 bases. CDR3 length: 15 amino acids. Germline-derived CDR1 and CDR2 are SGHAT and FQNNGV. Trimming took 8 bases from V and 1 from J; bases not matched to a gene: 8. The CDR3 DNA reads TGTGCCAGCGGCAAAGAGGGACTAGGCACAGATACGCAGTATTTT. Protein: CASGKEGLGTDTQYF.

J is TRBJ1-2 and V is TRBV10-3, with 10 bases fitting TRBD1. With 6 bases clipped from V and 1 base from J, the junction kept 5 bases outside the gene matches. CDR1 and CDR2 (germline): ENHRY, SYGVKD. The CDR3 is 15 amino acids. Here the CDR3 DNA reads TGTGCCATCAGGCCGGGACAGGGGCTTAACTATGGCTACACCTTC. Translated: CAIRPGQGLNYGYTF.

The table lists this clonotype with a few counts. The CDR3 protein is CASSQAGSDTQYF. The CDR3 DNA reads TGTGCCAGCAGCCAAGCGGGATCAGATACGCAGTATTTT. This sequence joins TRBV9 and TRBJ2-3, with 7 bases aligning to TRBD2. Germline-derived CDR1 and CDR2 are SGDLS and YYNGEE. Trimming took 4 bases from V and 4 from J; bases not matched to a gene: 3. The CDR3 is made up of 13 amino acids.

V is TRBV29-1 and J is TRBJ1-1; D uncertain. The CDR3 runs 12 residues. Germline V gives CDR1 SQVTM, CDR2 ANQGSEA. V was cut by 6 bases and J by 5 bases, with 13 bases left in between. This CDR3 is CSVHSRGTEAFF. DNA of the CDR3: TGCAGCGTCCACTCACGGGGAACTGAAGCTTTCTTT.

With regard to this clonotype: A much larger clone lies one base from this, so it may be a read error. V and J are TRBV5-1 and TRBJ1-5; D gene ambiguous. The germline V gene has CDR1 SGHRS and CDR2 YFSETQ. This CDR3 region has 11 residues. The CDR3 reads CTTGPSQPQHF. CDR3 sequence (DNA): TGCACCACGGGTCCCTCTCAGCCCCAGCATTTT.

This clonotype has a handful of counts. This sequence joins TRBV2 and TRBJ2-1, with D perhaps given as TRBD1 or TRBD2 (5 bases each). Germline loops: CDR1 SNHLY, CDR2 FYNNEI. This CDR3 comprises 16 residues. V was cut by 7 bases and J by 8 bases, with 24 bases left in between. CDR3 nucleotides: TGTGCCAGCAAAAGGTTGGCCGCTGTCGGGGCGGATGAGCAGTTCTTC. This codes for CASKRLAAVGADEQFF.

This clonotype was seen more than once but under ten times. The rearrangement links TRBV12-3 or TRBV12-4 to TRBJ2-1; 13 bases line up with TRBD2. Unmatched junction bases numbered 24, after V lost 7 bases and J lost 0 bases. The CDR3 spans 23 residues. CDR3: CASTPGGQARLAGGSSSYNEQFF. CDR3 nucleotide sequence: TGTGCCAGCACCCCTGGAGGACAGGCCCGACTAGCGGGAGGTTCAAGCTCCTACAATGAGCAGTTCTTC.

This clonotype was observed once. CDR3 region: CASTQGLAGGNVQYF. The CDR3 DNA reads as TGTGCCAGCACCCAAGGACTAGCGGGAGGTAACGTGCAGTACTTC. The V gene is TRBV12-3 or TRBV12-4, the J gene TRBJ2-7, with 14 nucleotides matching TRBD2. This CDR3 has 15 residues. J was trimmed by 9 bases and V by 7 bases; bases with no gene match: 11.

This clonotype was seen ten or more times. This chain links TRBV20-1 with TRBJ1-1; no definite D call. V gave up 4 bases and J gave up 6 bases, with 15 bases separating them. The CDR3 covers 13 residues. Germline V gene lookup returns CDR1 DFQATT and CDR2 SNEGSKA (reference sequence). Written as DNA, the CDR3 is TGCAGTGCTATTATGGGGAATCAAGCTGAAGCTTTCTTT. Translating it yields CSAIMGNQAEAFF.

At least ten counts were recorded for this clonotype. The chain recombines TRBV9 with TRBJ2-7, with a tentative D call TRBD2 (6 bases). Trimming pared 0 bases from V and 2 bases from J, leaving 9 bases between. Germline values: CDR1 SGDLS, CDR2 YYNGEE. The CDR3 length is 14 residues. The CDR3 reads CASSVGGGTYEQYF. The DNA for the CDR3 is TGTGCCAGCAGCGTAGGTGGAGGGACCTACGAGCAGTACTTC.

This clonotype was observed many times. This sequence joins TRBV7-2 and TRBJ2-5; no clear D gene. The CDR3 runs to 12 residues. The V end was cut by 5 bases, the J end by 5 bases, with 9 bases between. CDR1 SGHTA and CDR2 FQGNSA come from the germline V gene. CDR3 sequence (DNA): TGTGCCAGCAGCGTTTTAGGGGAGACCCAGTACTTC. Encoded protein: CASSVLGETQYF.